A selection of T cell receptor beta chains follows, all from one sample in a study of T cell repertoires in cytomegalovirus infection. TCRdb called the reads again in MiXCR, with one record for every CDR3 protein. The data show roughly 760,000 distinct CDR3 sequences, 35% seen once. The material sequenced was PBMCs. These receptors were collected from a human donor in good health (CMV status not recorded). Some clones in this sample may be carry-over from other donors' samples. CDR3s include the opening cysteine and the closing phenylalanine or tryptophan. The D gene is left open where the match is weak. Clone size is stated in some rows and not others, as once, few, many or a class when expanded.

d_gene | j_gene | abundance | v_gene | CDR3nt | CDR3aa
- | TRBJ2-1 | - | TRBV27 | TGTGCCAGCAGTTTGACCGCCCCCTACAATGAGCAGTTCTTC | CASSLTAPYNEQFF
- | TRBJ1-5 | few | TRBV28 | TGTGCCAGCAGCTTCCTAGGGGTTTCTCAGCCCCAGCATTTT | CASSFLGVSQPQHF
- | TRBJ2-2 | - | TRBV11-2 | TGTGCCAGCAGCCCCCGTCGTCCTGACACCGGGGAGCTGTTTTTT | CASSPRRPDTGELFF
TRBD1 | TRBJ1-2 | once | TRBV5-1 | TGCGCCAGCAGCTTCATTTCCACAGGGGGTATCTATGGCTACACCTTC | CASSFISTGGIYGYTF
- | TRBJ2-1 | few | TRBV19 | TGTGCCAGTACCCAGTTCTCCTACAATGAGCAGTTCTTC | CASTQFSYNEQFF
TRBD1 | TRBJ1-1 | - | TRBV11-2 | TGTGCCAGCAGCTTTGGGGCAGGGGGGCCGGGGGCTTTCTTT | CASSFGAGGPGAFF
- | TRBJ2-5 | few | TRBV6-1 | TGTGCCAGCAGCGCCGGTCGTTCCCAAGAGACCCAGTACTTC | CASSAGRSQETQYF
- | TRBJ2-2 | - | TRBV19 | TGTGCCAGTAGTATATCGGGAGATAGCACCGGGGAGCTGTTTTTT | CASSISGDSTGELFF
- | TRBJ1-5 | few | TRBV2 | TGTGCCAGCACTTTGAGAGGAGATCAGCCCCAGCATTTT | CASTLRGDQPQHF
- | TRBJ1-4 | few | TRBV7-8 | TGTGCCAGCGGACCAAGGGCGGTTATACTCGATAATGAAAAACTGTTTTTT | CASGPRAVILDNEKLFF
- | TRBJ1-3 | - | TRBV28 | TGTGCCAGCAGTTTATTTGGGGCGGGAAACACCATATATTTT | CASSLFGAGNTIYF
- | TRBJ1-1 | - | TRBV7-9 | TGTGCCAGCAGCTTAGGCAGAAGTGATGAAGCTTTCTTT | CASSLGRSDEAFF
TRBD2 | TRBJ2-1 | - | TRBV28 | TGTGCCAGCAGTTTATCGGGTAGCGGGGTCGACAAGGAGCAGTTCTTC | CASSLSGSGVDKEQFF
TRBD1 | TRBJ1-2 | few | TRBV20-1 | TGCAGTGCTAGAGCCTCCGGGACAGGGGGCGCAGGCTACACCTTC | CSARASGTGGAGYTF
- | TRBJ1-1 | few | TRBV11-2 | TGTGCCAGCAGCCACGCGCAACTCATGAACACTGAAGCTTTCTTT | CASSHAQLMNTEAFF
- | TRBJ1-2 | few | TRBV12-3/TRBV12-4 | TGTGCCAGCAGTTTCGTGGGACCCTTCGGCTACACCTTC | CASSFVGPFGYTF
TRBD1 | TRBJ1-2 | - | TRBV19 | TGTGCCAGCAGACCCAGGGATACAGGGGACCGTGGCGATGGCTACACCTTC | CASRPRDTGDRGDGYTF
- | TRBJ1-2 | few | TRBV28 | TGTGCCAGCAGTTTAATTGGGACTTTCTATGGCTACACCTTC | CASSLIGTFYGYTF
- | TRBJ1-1 | - | TRBV6-6 | TGTGCCATCAGGACGAACACTGAAGCTTTCTTT | CAIRTNTEAFF
- | TRBJ1-2 | - | TRBV5-6 | TGTGCCAGCAACCTACAGGTCAACTATGGCTACACCTTC | CASNLQVNYGYTF